The clone carrying this T cell receptor beta chain occurred many times. Its antigen remains unidentified. The data derive from a study of neurological immune-mediated disorders. Study outcomes and limitations: The greatest degree of TCR clonal expansion was observed in HTLV-1-associated myelopathy, with the lowest in multiple sclerosis, below that of healthy controls.

Documented time point: longitudinal time-point 1 (baseline). Each CDR3 protein gets one entry after TCRdb re-called the 5' RACE reads with MiXCR. In the table there are 64,000 or so distinct CDR3 sequences, around 9.6% of which are singletons. The V gene's germline CDR1 is SGHVS and CDR2 FQNEAQ. This CDR3 spans 13 amino acids. V dropped 3 bases and J dropped 1 base, with 3 bases sitting between them. The sequence came from a young man in good health. The sequencing input was PBMCs. The rearrangement links TRBV7-8 to TRBJ2-2; no clear D. The CDR3 nucleotides are TGTGCCAGCAGCTTCAAGAACACCGGGGAGCTGTTTTTT. This sequence encodes CASSFKNTGELFF.